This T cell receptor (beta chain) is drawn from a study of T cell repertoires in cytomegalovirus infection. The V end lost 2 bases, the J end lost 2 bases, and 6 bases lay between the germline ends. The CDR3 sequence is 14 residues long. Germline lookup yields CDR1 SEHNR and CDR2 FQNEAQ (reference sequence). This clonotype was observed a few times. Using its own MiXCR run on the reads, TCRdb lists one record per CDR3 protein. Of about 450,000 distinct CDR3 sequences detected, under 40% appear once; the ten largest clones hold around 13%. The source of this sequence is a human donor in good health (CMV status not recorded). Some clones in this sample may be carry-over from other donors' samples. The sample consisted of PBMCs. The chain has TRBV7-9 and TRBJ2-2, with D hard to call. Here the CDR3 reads CASSLRYNTGELFF. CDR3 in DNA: TGTGCCAGCAGCTTACGATACAACACCGGGGAGCTGTTTTTT.